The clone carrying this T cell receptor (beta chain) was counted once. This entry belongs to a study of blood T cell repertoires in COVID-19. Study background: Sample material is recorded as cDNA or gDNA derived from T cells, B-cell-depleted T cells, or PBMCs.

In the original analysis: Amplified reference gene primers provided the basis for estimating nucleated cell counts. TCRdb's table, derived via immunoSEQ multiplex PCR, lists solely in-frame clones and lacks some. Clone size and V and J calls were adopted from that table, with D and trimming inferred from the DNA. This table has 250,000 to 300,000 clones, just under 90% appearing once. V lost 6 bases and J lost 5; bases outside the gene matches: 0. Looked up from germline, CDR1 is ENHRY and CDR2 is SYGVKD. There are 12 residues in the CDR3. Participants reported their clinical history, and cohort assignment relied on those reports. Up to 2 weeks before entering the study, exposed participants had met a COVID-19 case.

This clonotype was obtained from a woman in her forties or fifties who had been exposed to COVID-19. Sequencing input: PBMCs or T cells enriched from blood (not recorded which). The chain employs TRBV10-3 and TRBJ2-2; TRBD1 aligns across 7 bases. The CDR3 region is CAIRQGTGELFF. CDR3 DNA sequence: TGTGCCATCAGACAGGGGACCGGGGAGCTGTTTTTT.